The 18 T cell receptor beta chains below were found in one sample sequenced in a study of T-cell memory formation after mild COVID-19. TCRdb called the 5' RACE reads again in MiXCR, with one record for every CDR3 protein. The data show around 29,000 distinct CDR3 sequences, roughly 12% seen once. Sequencing input: PBMCs or a T cell subset sorted from them (not recorded which). All receptors come from an adult woman who had mild COVID-19 (a few samples of this study predate the infection). Cell type and time point are not known.

This clonotype showed up many times. CDR3 in DNA: TGTGCCAGCAGCTCCCAGGGAGTAAGCACCGGGGAGCTGTTTTTT. Its translation: CASSSQGVSTGELFF. J is TRBJ2-2 and V is TRBV6-2 or TRBV6-3; either TRBD1 or TRBD2 may supply D (5 bases each). Germline CDR1 MNHEY, CDR2 SVGEGT. This CDR3 has 15 residues. V lost 6 bases to trimming and J lost 4 bases, with 15 bases between them.

This clonotype was picked up many times. The rearrangement links TRBV5-1 to TRBJ2-7; 9 nucleotides agree with TRBD2. This CDR3 is built from 15 residues. Germline lookup yields CDR1 SGHRS and CDR2 YFSETQ. The V segment lost 4 bases and the J segment 1 base; nucleotides outside the gene matches: 6. The CDR3 protein is CASSPSGVLSYEQYF. DNA for the CDR3: TGCGCCAGCAGCCCTAGCGGGGTCCTTTCCTACGAGCAGTACTTC.

Many counts were recorded for this clonotype. The chain carries TRBV7-3 and TRBJ2-2; tentative D call: TRBD2 (6 bases). Germline CDR1 and CDR2: SGHTA and FQGTGA. Trimming left V 2 bases short and J 6 bases short, with 16 bases between. This CDR3 spans 16 amino acids. DNA for the CDR3: TGTGCCAGCAGCTTAGGGACTCCTACTCTATCCGGGGAGCTGTTTTTT. It translates to CASSLGTPTLSGELFF.

The table lists this clonotype with many counts. V usage is TRBV5-5 and J usage is TRBJ2-6, with D possibly matching TRBD2 (6 bases). The CDR3 has 18 amino acids. Germline CDR1 is SGHKS and CDR2 is YYEKEE (reference sequence). Trimming shortened V by 0 bases and J by 0 bases, and 13 bases separated the two germline ends. The CDR3 spells CASSLESGLRSGANVLTF. The DNA of the CDR3 is TGTGCCAGCAGCTTGGAGTCGGGACTTCGCTCTGGGGCCAACGTCCTGACTTTC.

This clonotype was seen repeatedly, ten times or more. V usage is TRBV5-1 and J usage is TRBJ2-3, with D perhaps TRBD1 (6 bases). There are 16 residues in the CDR3. CDR1 and CDR2 from the germline V gene are SGHRS and YFSETQ. V was clipped by 4 bases and J by 4 bases, with 19 bases between them. The CDR3 protein is CASSPDGGGRSDTQYF. CDR3 sequence (DNA): TGCGCCAGCAGCCCGGATGGGGGCGGCCGGTCAGATACGCAGTATTTT.

Judged by abundance, this clonotype is medium-sized. The gene calls are TRBV20-1 and TRBJ2-7; TRBD2 matches at 7 bases. The CDR3 covers 20 residues. Germline V gene sequence: CDR1 DFQATT, CDR2 SNEGSKA (reference sequence). J lost 2 bases, V lost 1 base, and 23 bases had no gene match. The CDR3 reads CSARAPRTRDYRATPYEQYF. DNA of the CDR3: TGCAGTGCTAGAGCACCCCGAACCCGGGACTACCGGGCGACGCCCTACGAGCAGTACTTC.

At least ten counts were recorded for this clonotype. The V and J genes are TRBV5-1 and TRBJ2-2, with 7 bases lining up with TRBD1. This CDR3 has 17 residues. Germline V gene sequence: CDR1 SGHRS, CDR2 YFSETQ. Trimming removed 1 base from V and 1 base from J; junction bases left unmatched: 7. The CDR3 here is CASSLRLRTGNTGELFF. Written as DNA, the CDR3 is TGCGCCAGCAGCTTGAGGCTCAGGACAGGGAACACCGGGGAGCTGTTTTTT.

In its sample, this clonotype was seen many times. V usage is TRBV5-1 and J usage is TRBJ2-5; no clear D gene. Trimming removed 3 bases from V and 5 bases from J, with 11 bases in between. The CDR3 is 13 residues long. In germline, CDR1 is SGHRS, CDR2 YFSETQ. CDR3 amino acids: CASSWNARETQYF. DNA for the CDR3: TGCGCCAGCAGCTGGAACGCTAGGGAGACCCAGTACTTC.

This clonotype showed up many times. This chain uses TRBV5-5 with TRBJ2-5; the D is unclear. Trimming removed 0 bases from V and 1 base from J, with 13 bases in between. The CDR3 length is 16 residues. Germline V gene lookup returns CDR1 SGHKS and CDR2 YYEKEE (reference sequence). CDR3 loop: CASSLALSPGQETQYF. The CDR3 nucleotides read TGTGCCAGCAGCTTGGCCCTTTCGCCGGGCCAAGAGACCCAGTACTTC.

In this sample, this clonotype turned up many times. The chain couples TRBV6-6 to TRBJ1-2; no firm D call. The CDR3 sequence is 13 residues long. V was shortened by 4 bases and J by 2 bases, with 8 bases between the two germline ends. The germline gives CDR1 MNHNY, CDR2 SVGAGI (reference sequence). The CDR3 here is CASSLTMNYGYTF. CDR3 sequence (DNA): TGTGCCAGCAGTTTGACGATGAACTATGGCTACACCTTC.

This clonotype was picked up many times. This chain connects TRBV4-1 to TRBJ2-3; 12 bases map to TRBD2. The CDR3 contains 15 residues. Germline loops: CDR1 MGHRA, CDR2 YSYEKL. After removal of 5 bases from V and 6 bases from J, the junction contained 6 bases not matched to a gene. This chain's CDR3 is CASSSSGGAADTQYF. DNA of the CDR3: TGCGCCAGCAGCTCTAGCGGGGGGGCCGCTGATACGCAGTATTTT.

Judged by abundance, this clonotype is medium-sized (0.01 to 0.1%). The V gene is TRBV7-2, the J gene TRBJ1-1; a weak D match, TRBD1 (5 bases). The CDR3 length is 13 residues. Germline V gene lookup returns CDR1 SGHTA and CDR2 FQGNSA. V was shortened by 6 bases and J by 0 bases, with 8 bases between the two germline ends. The CDR3 sequence: CASREDMNTEAFF. The DNA of the CDR3 is TGTGCCAGCAGGGAGGACATGAACACTGAAGCTTTCTTT.

This clonotype has ten or more counts. The V call is TRBV29-1, the J call TRBJ2-7, with D maybe TRBD2 (6 bases). This CDR3 spans 11 amino acids. Germline V CDR1 and CDR2: SQVTM, ANQGSEA. V was shortened by 7 bases and J by 2 bases, with 9 bases between the two germline ends. The CDR3 nucleotides read TGCAGCGGCGGGGAGACCTACGAGCAGTACTTC. Its translation is CSGGETYEQYF.

This clonotype is labeled as medium-sized (0.01 to 0.1%). The chain combines TRBV27 with TRBJ2-2, with D hard to call. Germline CDR1 reads MNHEY; CDR2 reads SMNVEV (reference sequence). Trimming removed 2 bases at V and 0 bases at J, with 1 base between. This CDR3 is 13 amino acids long. This CDR3 reads CASSLANTGELFF. The CDR3 bases are TGTGCCAGCAGTTTAGCGAACACCGGGGAGCTGTTTTTT.

This clonotype showed up many times. The CDR3 loop is CSAEKGGSGSRLDTQYF. The CDR3 DNA follows: TGCAGCGCTGAGAAGGGGGGTAGCGGGTCCAGACTGGATACGCAGTATTTT. V is TRBV29-1 and J is TRBJ2-3; TRBD2 is a possible D gene (7 bases). Trimming left V 7 bases short and J 6 bases short, with 29 bases between. CDR1 is SQVTM and CDR2 is ANQGSEA in the germline V gene. This CDR3 region has 17 residues.

This clonotype has a count of ten or more. V and J are TRBV5-1 and TRBJ1-6, with TRBD1 as a possible D gene (5 bases). Germline V gene data show CDR1 as SGHRS and CDR2 as YFSETQ. The CDR3 runs 15 residues. V dropped 4 bases and J dropped 3 bases, with 11 bases sitting between them. The CDR3 region is CASSIGGSYNSPLHF. The DNA for the CDR3 is TGCGCCAGCAGCATTGGGGGGAGCTATAATTCACCCCTCCACTTT.

This clonotype was observed many times. The chain carries TRBV20-1 and TRBJ1-6; 7 bases fit TRBD1. CDR1 DFQATT and CDR2 SNEGSKA come from the germline V gene (reference sequence). V trimming: 1 base; J trimming: 8 bases; junction bases outside the gene matches: 5. This CDR3 spans 14 amino acids. CDR3 residues: CSARVRGEDSPLHF. CDR3 DNA sequence: TGCAGTGCTAGAGTCAGGGGGGAGGATTCACCCCTCCACTTT.

This clonotype was recorded many times. This rearrangement joins TRBV20-1 to TRBJ1-4; no clear D gene. This CDR3 is 13 amino acids long. Trimming cost V 3 bases and J 7 bases, with 12 bases left between them. Germline V lookup: CDR1 DFQATT, CDR2 SNEGSKA (reference sequence). The CDR3 here is CSASSGWGEKLFF. In DNA form, the CDR3 reads TGCAGTGCTAGTTCGGGATGGGGTGAAAAACTGTTTTTT.